This T cell receptor (beta chain) was identified during a study of cytomegalovirus exposure and HLA in healthy donors (dated by TCRdb to 2016 to 2017). General notes on the study: According to an earlier analysis of around 600 of the donors, 150 million to 200 million T cells yielded roughly 110 million unique TCR beta sequences and 276 Gb of sequence data. HLA typing included class I and class II loci at four-digit resolution. The study aimed to test whether cataloging public T cell receptors could reveal signatures of past pathogen exposure. Among roughly 400 genotyped donors of the cohort, an average of approximately 240,000 unique TCR beta nucleotide sequences was sequenced per donor, of which about 19% were non-productive. An earlier analysis of approximately 580 of the donors used high-throughput TCR beta sequencing to judge whether each TCR beta V gene segment behaved as functional or pseudogenic. The later analysis used no new phenotypic data to find candidate immune exposures, relying instead on TCR beta sequences and their occurrence across donors. Of the roughly 420 genotyped donors, approximately 80% were placed in the genetic ancestry cluster associated with self-reported Caucasian donors. The study profiled the T cell repertoires of 500 to 800 subjects by immunosequencing and related them to cytomegalovirus serostatus. High-throughput TCR immunosequencing, statistical association of individual TCRs with disease status, and machine learning were combined to predict cytomegalovirus infection status. Along with the approximately 670-subject first cohort, a separate validation cohort of roughly 110 different subjects was used. A later analysis re-analyzed previously published TCR beta repertoires from about 730 donors and added high-resolution HLA genotyping to study TCR occurrence patterns. Four or five DR-DQ haplotypes were handled as single units for association and clustering, since linkage in the cohort was strong. In a later genetic analysis, genome-wide SNP genotypes for 398 of the 666 donors were used, and that subset was treated as a discovery cohort. Every discovery cohort repertoire had been produced on one sequencing platform. Donor age, sex, ethnicity and CMV serostatus were compiled alongside the repertoire data. The number of typed donors differed by locus: 629-630 for A, B, C, DRB1 and DQB1; 500 to 550 for DQA1; over 600 for DPA1; and some 430 for DPB1. Roughly 300 gigabases of sequencing data and tens of millions of unique TCR sequences made up an early release that covered some 640 HLA-typed donors. On the study overall, not on this receptor specifically: Sequencing depth was assumed to be roughly uniform across donors in the presence/absence analyses, though that assumption may not hold. In both the original and validation cohorts, the classifier was reported to diagnose cytomegalovirus status with high specificity and sensitivity. For the cohort, immune exposure information was limited to CMV serostatus. In a later analysis, the rate of TCR association differed among HLA loci, with DRB1 alleles having the most associated TCRs and HLA-C alleles having the fewest. A cluster of highly shared sequence variants was judged likely to be a technical artifact of the sequencing pipeline. According to a later genetic analysis, donors in an Asian-associated ancestry cluster had fewer N-insertions in productive TCRs than the approximately 650-donor mean. Strong co-occurrence of HLA alleles, especially DR and DQ, made assigning TCR associations to individual alleles difficult. A total of fewer than 200 TCR beta chains were listed by the study as associated with cytomegalovirus. Some IMGT-functional V segments, including TRBV6-2 and TRBV6-3, could not be distinguished by the 87-base-pair reads and were therefore excluded. Across donors, most TCR sequences were observed very rarely, whereas some public TCRs were present in many individuals. At a false discovery rate of 0.05, a later analysis linked around 17,000 TCR beta sequences to specific HLA alleles. Because HLA typing was missing for some donors at each locus, association tests included only the typed subset. A later analysis found that most CMV-associated TCR beta chains appeared HLA-restricted, with HLA associations seemingly driven largely by CMV exposure. In vitro tests confirmed that three of the cytomegalovirus-associated TCR beta chains recognize cytomegalovirus antigens. The cohort was sequenced for TCR beta chains only, and without alpha or paired-chain data the features that could be detected were limited. In a later analysis, HLA-associated TCR beta chains showed more clonal expansion and lower generation probabilities than non-associated chains that were equally common. A further reported finding was that TCR beta sequences accurately predicted the HLA-A and HLA-B alleles for most subjects in the first cohort. An earlier analysis of several hundred of the donors showed that most TCR beta V segments appeared in productive rearrangements either about 87% or about 30% of the time, which broadly matched IMGT annotations. According to a later analysis, parvovirus B19, influenza, CMV and Epstein-Barr virus appeared linked to several top co-occurrence clusters. Correlated functional status among segregating V segments might be attributable to linkage disequilibrium, but an unknown experimental factor could not be ruled out. The authors suggested that the approach could potentially be generalized to other disease states and immunological phenotypes. A later genetic analysis associated a missense DCLRE1C variant with V-gene and J-gene trimming of TCR beta chains, and an independent cohort replicated the association. Because counts were too low, seventeen rarely observed V segments, including chromosome 9 orphons, were left out of the earlier analysis of 500 to 750 of the donors.

In total, fewer than 750 healthy bone marrow donors made up the cohort. At the time of sampling, every cohort member was nominally healthy, though immune exposures that went unrecorded were likely present. The donor was CMV seropositive and belonged to the group of 250 to 300 seropositive cohort members. Each donor provided a peripheral blood sample, and peripheral blood mononuclear cells were used for TCR beta sequencing. The Qiagen DNeasy Blood Extraction Kit was used to extract genomic DNA from the blood cell samples. Concerning this clone: Its cognate antigen has yet to be identified. Per-base qualities were not stored, and no clone one base away is much larger.

Library preparation was by the immunoSEQ multiplex PCR assay. The multiplex PCR relied on a mix of 60 forward primers for TCR Vbeta segments and 13 reverse primers for TCR Jbeta segments. The CDR3 region of rearranged TCR beta genes was amplified from genomic DNA by a multiplex PCR assay. On the Illumina HiSeq System, the amplified TCR beta libraries were sequenced as 87-base-pair reads. As for the authors' bioinformatics: A later analysis tallied 75 million to 85 million unique TCR beta chains across the 666 repertoires, and approximately 12 million of those chains were shared by two or more donors. A nearest-neighbor algorithm error-corrected the raw reads and collapsed the reads into unique sequences, merging closely related sequences to remove PCR and sequencing errors. To assign V, D and J gene segments, CDR3 sequences were aligned to IMGT reference sequences. Each retained sequence needed at least a six-nucleotide match to both a V gene segment and a J gene segment. A rearrangement was called productive if the CDR3 had no stop codons and remained in frame with V and J, and every other rearrangement was called non-productive. CDR3 was defined according to IMGT convention as the region running from the second conserved V-encoded cysteine to the conserved J-encoded phenylalanine. Sequences without an unambiguous match to a single V gene segment were excluded from the earlier analysis of 450 to 650 of the donors. An earlier analysis of several hundred of the donors classified V segments as functional when productive rearrangements were above 56.7% and as segregating when the standard deviation between donors was above 5%. To diagnose cytomegalovirus status from the catalog of TCR beta chain sequences, a statistical classification framework was built. In a later analysis, V and J genes were assigned by comparing TCR nucleotide sequences against IMGT/GENE-DB human TR gene sequences. Using the TCRdist pipeline, a later analysis assigned CDR3 sequences along with most-parsimonious VDJ recombination scenarios. In a later analysis, each TCR beta chain was defined by its CDR3 amino acid sequence together with its V-gene family, and reads without a unique V-gene family were excluded. To address suspected cross-contamination and a sequencing artifact, a later analysis removed a few hundred highly shared, low-generation-probability nucleotide sequences. For each public chain, a later analysis derived a clonal expansion index from normalized ranks of inferred template counts within each repertoire. Generation probabilities in a later analysis came from a VDJ recombination model fitted to out-of-frame rearrangements, and those results were checked against IGoR. Hypergeometric tests were used in a later analysis to score TCR-TCR, TCR-HLA and TCR-CMV co-occurrence, with a repertoire-size bias correction applied to the TCR pairs. To estimate false discovery rates, a later analysis permuted the HLA or CMV assignments 20 times. In a later analysis, co-occurring TCRs were grouped using DBSCAN, and TCRdist sequence similarity was added for clustering within HLA-allele-positive subsets. Repertoires with fewer than 30,000 or more than 120,000 public chains, plus five repertoires with anomalous nucleotide sharing, were excluded from co-occurrence clustering. The immuneACCESS repertoire file appears here via TCRdb, limited to in-frame rearrangements. These files lack a portion of the clones; in checked studies, under half of the deficit traces to unresolved V genes, and the cause of the others is not known. The D gene and trimming were derived from the DNA, and the V and J assignments and clone size from that table. In all, the sample holds 95,000 or so clones, and 81% of those were seen once. Roughly 4% of the sample is held by the ten biggest clonotypes.

CDR3 length: 16 amino acids, cysteine to phenylalanine. The sequence is cut down to CDR3 DNA, 48 bases in frame from base 1. According to the germline V gene (reference sequence), CDR1 reads LNHNV and CDR2 reads YYDKDF. The V end gives up 1 base and the J end 4 bases, leaving 5 bases in the junction not matched to a gene. The sequence derives from a woman aged 70-85 years in good health and CMV-seropositive. What was sequenced was PBMCs. Rearrangement joined TRBV15 to TRBJ1-5; TRBD1 lines up with 9 middle nucleotides. The bases read TGTGCCACCAGCAGAGCCGGGACAGGGATGAATCAGCCCCAGCATTTT. Its translation reads: CATSRAGTGMNQPQHF. The full variable domain, with segments outside the CDR3 supplied by the reference TRBV15 and TRBJ1-5 proteins, appears as DAMVIQNPRYQVTQFGKPVTLSCSQTLNHNVMYWYQQKSSQAPKLLFHYYDKDFNNEADTPDNFQSRRPNTSFCFLDIRSPGLGDTAMYLCATSRAGTGMNQPQHFGDGTRLSIL.